The rows below give T cell receptor beta chains drawn from one sample of a study of glioma-infiltrating T cells. From the multiplex PCR reads, TCRdb called clonotypes with MiXCR, one entry per CDR3 protein. The sample holds around 190,000 distinct CDR3 sequences, approximately 30% seen once. Sequencing input: glioma tissue, nonneoplastic brain tissue, or PBMCs (not recorded which). The receptors stem from a human donor with low-grade glioma or glioblastoma, undergoing nonglioma brain surgery, or in good health (not recorded which). The CDR3 runs from the conserved cysteine through the conserved F or W. Fields, in order: D gene, V gene, J gene, clone size, CDR3 DNA, CDR3 protein. D genes are given only for firm matches. A clone size is listed for some rows: how often the clone was seen (once, few, many), or a class if it is expanded.

>TRBD2|TRBV12-3/TRBV12-4|TRBJ2-1|few
TGTGCCAGCAGTTTACCCATAGCGGGAGGAGTTGAGAATGAGCAGTTCTTC
CASSLPIAGGVENEQFF
>.|TRBV7-2|TRBJ1-1|many
TGTGCCAGCAGCTTAGCGAAGGGAGGGTTCGCTGAAGCTTTCTTT
CASSLAKGGFAEAFF
>.|TRBV6-2/TRBV6-3|TRBJ2-1|many
TGTGCCAGCAGCCTAGGGGCCGTGAATGAGCAGTTCTTC
CASSLGAVNEQFF
>TRBD2|TRBV5-4|TRBJ2-1|many
TGTGCCAGCAGCTCACGGACTAGATCGGACAATGAGCAGTTCTTC
CASSSRTRSDNEQFF
>.|TRBV2|TRBJ1-1|many
TGTGCCAGCAGTAAGGACAGAAGCTCTGAAGCTTTCTTT
CASSKDRSSEAFF
>.|TRBV7-2|TRBJ1-3|many
TGTGCCAGCGGACGACAGGCTCCTGGAAACACCATATATTTT
CASGRQAPGNTIYF
>TRBD1|TRBV25-1|TRBJ1-6|.
TGTGCCAGCAGTTATCTGGCGGGACAGACGAATTCACCCCTCCACTTT
CASSYLAGQTNSPLHF
>.|TRBV5-5|TRBJ2-3|few
TGTGCCAGCGCGATCGTGGCAGGAAGCACAGATACGCAGTATTTT
CASAIVAGSTDTQYF
>.|TRBV7-9|TRBJ2-7|many
TGTGCCAGCAGCTTTACTTCGAGCTCCTACGAGCAGTACTTC
CASSFTSSSYEQYF
>TRBD1|TRBV12-3/TRBV12-4|TRBJ1-2|few
TGTGCCAGCAGTTCACGGGGGACAGGTGGTGGCTACACCTTC
CASSSRGTGGGYTF
>TRBD2|TRBV3-1|TRBJ2-7|.
TGTGCCAGCAGCTCCCCACAGACTAGCGGGAGTTCCTACGAGCAGTACTTC
CASSSPQTSGSSYEQYF
>.|TRBV6-5|TRBJ1-2|.
TGTGCCCGCATTTTTTCCGGGGTCCCGACCTCTTTCTCCCCCTTC
CARIFSGVPTSFSPF
>.|TRBV4-2|TRBJ2-2|few
TGTGCCAGCAGCCAACACGGGGTATCGAACACCGGGGAGCTGTTTTTT
CASSQHGVSNTGELFF
>TRBD2|TRBV6-1|TRBJ2-3|once
TGTGCCAGCAGAGGATTAGCGGGTCCTGGCACAGATACGCAGTATTTT
CASRGLAGPGTDTQYF
>.|TRBV7-8|TRBJ2-7|few
TGTGCCAGCAGCTTAGTTCTGGCGAGCGAGCCCTACGAGCAGTACTTC
CASSLVLASEPYEQYF
>TRBD2|TRBV27|TRBJ2-2|many
TGTGCCAGCAGTTTTGGCGGGGGAGGGAGGGAGCTGTTTTTT
CASSFGGGGRELFF
>.|TRBV27|TRBJ2-5|many
TGTGCCAGCAGTCCTCTAACCGGGTTTCCCCGGGGCCAAGAGACCCAGTACTTC
CASSPLTGFPRGQETQYF
>.|TRBV14|TRBJ2-7|.
TGTGCCAGCAGCCAAGTAAAGGGGACCTACGGGCAGTACTTC
CASSQVKGTYGQYF
>.|TRBV20-1|TRBJ1-2|many
TGCAGTGCTAGAGATTCGGCCAGGGGATCAGGAGGCTACACCTTC
CSARDSARGSGGYTF
>.|TRBV12-5|TRBJ2-3|many
TGTGCTAGTGGTTTGGTACGAGAGTATGCGGATACGCAGTATTTT
CASGLVREYADTQYF
>.|TRBV27|TRBJ2-7|many
TGTGCCAGCAGTTTAGAGTTTGGGGGAGCCTACGAGCAGTACTTC
CASSLEFGGAYEQYF
>TRBD1|TRBV27|TRBJ1-4|few
TGTGCCAGCAGTTTAGGGCGGTCGGGACAGCTCTATGAAAAACTGTTTTTT
CASSLGRSGQLYEKLFF
>.|TRBV6-2/TRBV6-3|TRBJ1-1|.
TGTGCCAGCAGTGGGGGTGGGCTGAATGCTGAAGCTTTCTTT
CASSGGGLNAEAFF
>TRBD1|TRBV4-2|TRBJ2-7|few
TGTGCCAGCAGCCCAATTCTCACAGGGGCCATCTCCTACGAGCAGTACTTC
CASSPILTGAISYEQYF
>.|TRBV27|TRBJ1-1|many
TGTGCCAGCAGCCTCACAGGGCGCACTGAAGCTTTCTTT
CASSLTGRTEAFF
>.|TRBV20-1|TRBJ2-7|many
TGCAGTGCTAGGAGGCCCTCCTACGAGCAGTACTTC
CSARRPSYEQYF
>.|TRBV28|TRBJ2-7|many
TGTGCCAGTCGCCTTTCGATCCTCTACGAGCAGTACTTC
CASRLSILYEQYF
>TRBD2|TRBV7-9|TRBJ2-5|many
TGTGCCAGCAGCTCGAGACTAGCGGGAGGGCCTTGGGAGACCCAGTACTTC
CASSSRLAGGPWETQYF
>.|TRBV28|TRBJ2-7|.
TGTGCCAGCAGAGAGCGAGTGGGCGAGCAGTACTTC
CASRERVGEQYF
>.|TRBV5-6|TRBJ1-2|few
TGTGCCAGCAGCTTGGGACTAGGCTACACCTTC
CASSLGLGYTF
>.|TRBV10-3|TRBJ1-4|many
TGTGCCTCCAGGGAGGGAACCGATGAAAAACTGTTTTTT
CASREGTDEKLFF
>.|TRBV7-3|TRBJ2-2|few
TGTGCCAGCAGCTTGAACAGAAACACCGGGGAGCTGTTTTTT
CASSLNRNTGELFF
>.|TRBV20-1|TRBJ2-5|.
TGCAGTGCCAGCAGTGAAAGCCAGCCCCAAGAGACCCAGTACTTC
CSASSESQPQETQYF
>.|TRBV7-9|TRBJ1-3|few
TGTGCCAGCAGCTTAGAGGGCGCGGTCATGCCTACCTCTGGAAACACCATATATTTT
CASSLEGAVMPTSGNTIYF
>.|TRBV12-3/TRBV12-4|TRBJ1-1|few
TGTGCCAGCAGTAATGAGGGGTACACTGAAGCTTTCTTT
CASSNEGYTEAFF
>.|TRBV15|TRBJ2-7|many
TGTGCCACCAGCAGAGACAGGGGACCTCCAGACTCCCACTACGAGCAGTACTTC
CATSRDRGPPDSHYEQYF
>TRBD2|TRBV7-2|TRBJ2-3|many
TGTGCCAGCAGCTACGGGACTAGCGGGAGTGGAGATACGCAGTATTTT
CASSYGTSGSGDTQYF
>TRBD2|TRBV30|TRBJ2-1|few
TGTGCCTGGAGGACTGGTAGAGCGGGAGTACCCTTCTTC
CAWRTGRAGVPFF
>.|TRBV6-1|TRBJ2-1|many
TGTGCCAGCACGTTGAGTTGGGGGGCTACCTACAATGAGCAGTTCTTC
CASTLSWGATYNEQFF
>.|TRBV4-2|TRBJ1-4|few
TGTGCCAGCAGCGAACCTCGTAATGAAAAACTGTTTTTT
CASSEPRNEKLFF
>TRBD1|TRBV5-6|TRBJ1-2|many
TGTGCCAGCAGCGGGGACAGGGGCTATGGCTACACCTTC
CASSGDRGYGYTF
>.|TRBV7-9|TRBJ2-5|many
TGTGCCAGCAACCCTCAAGAGACCCAGTACTTC
CASNPQETQYF
>.|TRBV28|TRBJ2-3|many
TGTGCCAGCACCCAAACGAGGGAAACGACGTATTTT
CASTQTRETTYF
>.|TRBV20-1|TRBJ1-4|many
TGCAGTGCACTCCTCGGCAGAAAGAATGAAAAACTGTTTTTT
CSALLGRKNEKLFF
>.|TRBV5-6|TRBJ1-2|many
TGTGCCAGCAGGTGGACGGGGGGCTACACCTTC
CASRWTGGYTF
>TRBD2|TRBV7-7|TRBJ2-5|many
TGTGCCAGCAGCCTGCGACTAGCGGGGAGCCAAGAGACCCAGTACTTC
CASSLRLAGSQETQYF
>.|TRBV20-1|TRBJ2-3|many
TGCAGTGCTAGAGATCTTGGGGGCTTTAGCACAGATACGCAGTATTTT
CSARDLGGFSTDTQYF
>.|TRBV28|TRBJ1-5|many
TGTGCCAGCAGCCGGGCAGATTCGGGGGGCAATCAGCCCCAGCATTTT
CASSRADSGGNQPQHF
>.|TRBV6-4|TRBJ1-6|many
TGTGCCAGCAGTTCCGACTGGAATTCACCCCTCCACTTT
CASSSDWNSPLHF
>.|TRBV7-9|TRBJ2-3|many
TGTGCCAGCAGCTCCGCCGCGGGCTACACAGATACGCAGTATTTT
CASSSAAGYTDTQYF
>.|TRBV6-4|TRBJ1-1|.
TGTGCCAGCAGTGAAAGAGAGGGGTTCGGTGAAGCTTTCTTT
CASSEREGFGEAFF
>.|TRBV7-2|TRBJ2-7|many
TGTGCCAGCAGGGTCACCCAAGCCTACGAGCAGTACTTC
CASRVTQAYEQYF
>.|TRBV27|TRBJ2-1|few
TGTGCCAGCGTAACTATGGATGAGCAGTTCTTC
CASVTMDEQFF
>TRBD2|TRBV4-1|TRBJ2-3|many
TGCGCCAGCAGCCAAGATCTGGCTAGCGGGGTGATTTTTGATACGCAGTATTTT
CASSQDLASGVIFDTQYF
>TRBD1|TRBV19|TRBJ1-1|.
TGTGCCAATAGGGAGGACAGGAGGAACACTGAAGCTTTCTTT
CANREDRRNTEAFF
>TRBD1|TRBV28|TRBJ1-1|many
TGTGCCAGCAGTTTCTATTCCGGGACAGTAAACACTGAAGCTTTCTTT
CASSFYSGTVNTEAFF
>TRBD2|TRBV20-1|TRBJ2-3|many
TGCAGTGCCTTAGCGGGAACCCCCACAGATACGCAGTATTTT
CSALAGTPTDTQYF
>TRBD1|TRBV5-1|TRBJ2-3|few
TGCGCCAGCCAGACCGGGACAGGGGGCACAGATACGCAGTATTTT
CASQTGTGGTDTQYF
>TRBD1|TRBV15|TRBJ2-1|.
TGTGCCACCAACAGAGGTGGGACAGGAATCTACAATGAGGAGTTCTTC
CATNRGGTGIYNEEFF